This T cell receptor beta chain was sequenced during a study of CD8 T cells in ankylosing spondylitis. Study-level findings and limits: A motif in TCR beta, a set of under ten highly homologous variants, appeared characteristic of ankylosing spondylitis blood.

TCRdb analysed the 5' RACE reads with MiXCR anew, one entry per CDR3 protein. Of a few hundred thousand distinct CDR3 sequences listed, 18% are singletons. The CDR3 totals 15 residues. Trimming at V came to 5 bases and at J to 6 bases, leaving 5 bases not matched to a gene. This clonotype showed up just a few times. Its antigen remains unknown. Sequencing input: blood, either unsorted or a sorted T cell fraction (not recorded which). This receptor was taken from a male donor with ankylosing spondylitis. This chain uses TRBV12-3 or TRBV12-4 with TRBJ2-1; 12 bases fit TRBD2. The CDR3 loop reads CASSASGGAPNEQFF. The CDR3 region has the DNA TGTGCCAGCAGTGCTAGCGGGGGGGCCCCCAATGAGCAGTTCTTC.